This T cell receptor (beta chain) was found in a study of blood T cell repertoires in COVID-19. Background on the study: The study drew acute and convalescent COVID-19 samples from the United States, Italy and Spain. From T cells, B-cell-depleted T cells, or PBMCs came the material, which was cDNA or gDNA.

Per germline, CDR1 SGHRS and CDR2 YFSETQ. Trimming cost V 8 bases and J 0 bases; bases outside gene matches: 12. The CDR3 loop spans 16 amino acids. Original analysis: Reference gene primer amplification gave nucleated cell count estimates. The method was immunoSEQ multiplex PCR; TCRdb's version includes in-frame clones alone and lacks a portion of them. V and J calls and clone size are as listed in that table; D and trimming were resolved from the DNA. The table has roughly 150,000 clones, approximately 88% seen once. The chain couples TRBV5-1 to TRBJ2-3, with 7 bases fitting TRBD2. This receptor was obtained from a human donor in a cohort sampled during active COVID-19. The sequenced sample consisted of peripheral blood. DNA for the CDR3: TGCGCCAGTCATCGGGGGGATGTAAGCAGCACAGATACGCAGTATTTT. Residues: CASHRGDVSSTDTQYF. Full variable domain (rest looked up from reference TRBV5-1 and TRBJ2-3): KAGVTQTPRYLIKTRGQQVTLSCSPISGHRSVSWYQQTPGQGLQFLFEYFSETQRNKGNFPGRFSGRQFSNSRSEMNVSTLELGDSALYLCASHRGDVSSTDTQYFGPGTRLTVL.